Each of the 13 T cell receptor beta chains below was sequenced from the same sample in a study of blood T cell repertoires in COVID-19. Only in-frame clones appear in the TCRdb table, and some are missing; sequencing was by immunoSEQ multiplex PCR. The data show roughly 150,000 clones, about three quarters seen once. Sequencing was performed on peripheral blood. These receptors were collected from a man between 60 and 75 years old with acute or convalescent COVID-19.

The chain couples TRBV6-5 to TRBJ1-2; D not resolved. This CDR3 has 13 residues. Per germline, CDR1 MNHEY and CDR2 SVGAGI. With 1 base removed from V and 6 bases from J, the gap between germline ends came to 9 bases. The CDR3 spells CASSYLGVDGYTF. The CDR3 DNA follows: TGTGCCAGCAGTTACTTAGGAGTGGATGGCTACACCTTC.

The V call is TRBV9, the J call TRBJ1-2; D might be TRBD1 (5 bases). The CDR3 length is 14 residues. CDR1 SGDLS and CDR2 YYNGEE come from the germline V gene. V gave up 1 base and J gave up 3 bases, with 10 bases separating them. The CDR3 DNA reads TGTGCCAGCAGCGTACCCCAGGGTGACTATGGCTACACCTTC. This codes for CASSVPQGDYGYTF. The full variable domain, rest sourced from reference TRBV9 and TRBJ1-2, is DSGVTQTPKHLITATGQRVTLRCSPRSGDLSVYWYQQSLDQGLQFLIQYYNGEERAKGNILERFSAQQFPDLHSELNLSSLELGDSALYFCASSVPQGDYGYTFGSGTRLTVV.

J is TRBJ1-6 and V is TRBV14; D is uncertain. Per the germline V gene, CDR1 is SGHDN and CDR2 is FVKESK. The V end was cut by 0 bases, the J end by 8 bases, with 8 bases between. CDR3 size: 14 residues. The CDR3 reads CASSQDQRYSPLHF. The CDR3 region has the DNA TGTGCCAGCAGCCAAGATCAGCGGTATTCACCCCTCCACTTT.

This chain uses TRBV24-1 with TRBJ1-2, with 8 bases lining up with TRBD1. The CDR3 totals 15 residues. Germline assignment: CDR1 KGHDR and CDR2 SFDVKD. V dropped 5 bases and J dropped 4; count of bases not matched to a gene: 8. CDR3: CATSGGSGGGYGYTF. DNA for the CDR3: TGTGCCACCAGTGGGGGGTCAGGGGGCGGCTATGGCTACACCTTC.

The gene calls are TRBV5-1 and TRBJ2-5; TRBD2 matches 10 bases. CDR3 length: 15 amino acids. Germline loops: CDR1 SGHRS, CDR2 YFSETQ. Losses at the gene ends were 2 bases for V and 5 bases for J; bases not matched to a gene: 6. CDR3 sequence reads: CASSLSGGARETQYF. CDR3 nucleotides: TGCGCCAGCAGCTTAAGCGGGGGGGCCCGGGAGACCCAGTACTTC.

The J gene is TRBJ1-1, the V gene TRBV27; 7 bases fit TRBD1. Trimming at V came to 4 bases and at J to 4 bases, leaving 6 bases not matched to a gene. The germline V gene encodes CDR1 MNHEY and CDR2 SMNVEV (reference sequence). The CDR3 runs 14 residues. The CDR3 coding sequence is TGTGCCAGCAGTTCTACAGGGGTCCGCACTGAAGCTTTCTTT. Its translation: CASSSTGVRTEAFF.

This chain connects TRBV5-1 to TRBJ2-1; 8 bases fit TRBD1. V lost 0 bases and J lost 7; bases outside the gene matches: 6. Germline V CDR1 and CDR2: SGHRS, YFSETQ. CDR3 length: 15 amino acids. CDR3 sequence reads: CASSLGQGARNEQFF. As DNA, the CDR3 is TGCGCCAGCAGCTTGGGTCAGGGGGCTAGGAATGAGCAGTTCTTC.

The chain has TRBV9 and TRBJ1-1, with 7 nucleotides matching TRBD1. The CDR3 consists of 14 residues. Trimming took 3 bases from V and 6 from J; bases not matched to a gene: 8. In germline, CDR1 is SGDLS, CDR2 YYNGEE. In DNA, the CDR3 is TGTGCCAGCAGCGCCGACAGGGTGGACTCTGAAGCTTTCTTT. Residues: CASSADRVDSEAFF. The variable domain in full, completed from reference TRBV9 and TRBJ1-1, reads DSGVTQTPKHLITATGQRVTLRCSPRSGDLSVYWYQQSLDQGLQFLIQYYNGEERAKGNILERFSAQQFPDLHSELNLSSLELGDSALYFCASSADRVDSEAFFGQGTRLTVV.

This chain joins TRBV14 and TRBJ2-5; the D is unclear. The CDR3 is made up of 11 amino acids. Trimming pared 1 base from V and 7 bases from J, leaving 4 bases between. Germline V CDR1 and CDR2: SGHDN, FVKESK. The CDR3 protein is CASSQVSTQYF. The CDR3 DNA reads as TGTGCCAGCAGCCAAGTCTCGACCCAGTACTTC.

The chain carries TRBV10-2 and TRBJ1-1, with D possibly TRBD1 on 6 matching bases. Germline V gene data show CDR1 as WSHSY and CDR2 as SAAADI. This CDR3 is 13 amino acids long. Trimming took off 6 bases at V and 1 base at J, with 9 bases between the two ends. The CDR3 DNA reads TGCGCCAGCAGCCAGGGGAGGAACACTGAAGCTTTCTTT. This codes for CASSQGRNTEAFF.

V gene TRBV10-3 combines with J gene TRBJ1-6; 12 positions match TRBD1. This CDR3 is built from 15 residues. Germline CDR1 is ENHRY and CDR2 is SYGVKD. J gave up 9 bases and V 6 bases, and 6 bases lay outside the gene matches. In nucleotides, the CDR3 is TGTGCCATCAGCCCGAAGGGACAGGGGGCTTCACCCCTCCACTTT. Its protein product is CAISPKGQGASPLHF.

This clone has only one observation. The sample has other DNA sequences that encode this CDR3 too. The CDR3 sequence is CASSLGQGNTEAFF. The CDR3 DNA reads as TGTGCCAGCAGCTTAGGACAGGGGAACACTGAAGCTTTCTTT. The chain has TRBV11-3 and TRBJ1-1; 7 bases are a match to TRBD1. The CDR3 contains 14 residues. The germline CDR1 and CDR2 sequences are SGHNT and YENEEA. The V segment lost 1 base and the J segment 1 base; nucleotides outside the gene matches: 0.

This chain joins TRBV6-5 and TRBJ1-2; D gene ambiguous. The CDR3 runs 12 residues. From germline, CDR1 is MNHEY and CDR2 SVGAGI. V was pared by 6 bases and J by 4 bases, with 9 bases between. The DNA for the CDR3 is TGTGCCAGCAGAACGGGGATCTATGGCTACACCTTC. Translated: CASRTGIYGYTF.